These 15 T cell receptor beta chains share one sample of origin, sequenced in a study of blood T cell repertoires in COVID-19. Generated by immunoSEQ multiplex PCR, the TCRdb table keeps only in-frame clones and is missing some. The sample has around 190,000 clones, around 86% seen once; the top ten hold about 6%. Source material: PBMCs or T cells enriched from blood (not recorded which). The receptors stem from a middle-aged man with acute COVID-19.

V is TRBV27 and J is TRBJ2-7; TRBD1 aligns across 10 bases. The CDR3 has 15 residues. V dropped 6 bases and J dropped 0; count of bases not matched to a gene: 5. CDR1 and CDR2 from the germline V gene are MNHEY and SMNVEV (reference sequence). Here the CDR3 reads CASSWTGGGSYEQYF. In DNA form, the CDR3 reads TGTGCCAGCAGCTGGACAGGGGGAGGCTCCTACGAGCAGTACTTC.

This clone was detected once. The rearrangement uses TRBV6-5 and TRBJ1-3; TRBD1 matches 7 bases. Looked up from germline, CDR1 is MNHEY and CDR2 is SVGAGI. This CDR3 has 15 amino acids. J was trimmed by 0 bases and V by 7 bases; bases with no gene match: 6. The CDR3 sequence: CASTSDRASGNTIYF. The CDR3 bases are TGTGCCAGCACTTCCGACAGGGCCTCTGGAAACACCATATATTTT.

The CDR3 DNA follows: TGTGCCAGCAGTTCCGGGGGGACAGGAAGAAACACCATATATTTT. This encodes CASSSGGTGRNTIYF. The chain links TRBV6-2 or TRBV6-3 to TRBJ1-3, with 8 bases identical to TRBD1. With V trimmed by 4 bases and J by 5 bases, 7 bases remained unmatched. The CDR3 length is 15 residues. Germline CDR1 is MNHEY and CDR2 is SVGEGT.

The V call is TRBV5-1, the J call TRBJ2-7; maybe TRBD1 (5 bases). Germline assignment: CDR1 SGHRS and CDR2 YFSETQ. V was pared by 0 bases and J by 5 bases, with 12 bases between. The CDR3 covers 14 residues. The CDR3 region has the DNA TGCGCCAGCAGCTTGGTCCAGGGTACGAACGAGCAGTACTTC. This encodes CASSLVQGTNEQYF.

This chain connects TRBV6-4 to TRBJ1-2; 10 bases line up with TRBD1. The CDR3 spans 15 residues. V lost 5 bases to trimming and J lost 7 bases; unmatched junction nucleotides: 10. Germline V gene sequence: CDR1 MRHNA, CDR2 SNTAGT. The CDR3: CASSRTPGQGIGYTF. CDR3 DNA: TGTGCCAGCAGTCGAACTCCGGGACAGGGGATTGGCTACACCTTC.

The gene calls are TRBV25-1 and TRBJ2-3; TRBD1 might be the D (5 bases). The V gene's germline CDR1 is MGHDK and CDR2 SYGVNS. The CDR3 is made up of 12 amino acids. V was trimmed by 4 bases and J by 3 bases, leaving 5 bases between them. The CDR3 nucleotides are TGTGCCAGCAGTGGACAGACAGATACGCAGTATTTT. This gives the protein CASSGQTDTQYF.

This clone was counted at least ten times. The CDR3 bases are TGCGCCAGCAGCCAAGATCGGGGCGGTCCCAGGGGGCAGTTCTTC. This gives the protein CASSQDRGGPRGQFF. This rearrangement joins TRBV4-1 to TRBJ2-1, with D possibly being TRBD1 (6 bases). The CDR3 loop spans 15 amino acids. Looked up from germline, CDR1 is MGHRA and CDR2 is YSYEKL. Deletions cut 0 bases from V and 12 bases from J, with 18 bases between.

The gene calls are TRBV7-9 and TRBJ2-2, with TRBD2 matching over 9 bases. The CDR3 consists of 17 residues. With 7 bases clipped from V and 6 bases from J, the junction kept 15 bases outside the gene matches. CDR1 is SEHNR, CDR2 FQNEAQ, per germline (reference sequence). CDR3 nucleotide sequence: TGTGCCAGCAACGCGGGGGGGGGACAGACCAGCCCCGGGGAGCTGTTTTTT. It is translated as CASNAGGGQTSPGELFF.

The chain recombines TRBV9 with TRBJ2-3; TRBD2 aligns across 8 bases. The CDR3 covers 14 residues. Germline V CDR1 and CDR2: SGDLS, YYNGEE. Unmatched junction bases numbered 4, after V lost 3 bases and J lost 4 bases. The CDR3 DNA reads TGTGCCAGCAGCGCGGGGGGGGGACCAGATACGCAGTATTTT. It translates to CASSAGGGPDTQYF.

The rearrangement uses TRBV6-2 or TRBV6-3 and TRBJ2-7; 7 nucleotides line up with TRBD1. V trimming: 5 bases; J trimming: 3 bases; junction bases outside the gene matches: 4. CDR1 and CDR2 from the germline V gene are MNHEY and SVGEGT. There are 13 residues in the CDR3. As DNA, the CDR3 is TGTGCCAGCAGTCTGACAGGGAACTACGAGCAGTACTTC. Its protein is CASSLTGNYEQYF.

V gene TRBV6-5 combines with J gene TRBJ2-1; D is uncertain. Germline V CDR1 and CDR2: MNHEY, SVGAGI. The ends were cut back, 2 bases at V and 7 bases at J, with 9 bases in the middle. This CDR3 contains 13 residues. The CDR3: CASSYGHGNEQFF. CDR3 in DNA: TGTGCCAGCAGTTACGGCCACGGGAATGAGCAGTTCTTC.

The V call is TRBV30, the J call TRBJ1-5; 8 bases map to TRBD1. This CDR3 has 12 amino acids. V shed 5 bases, J shed 6 bases, and the junction held 3 bases outside the gene matches. Germline CDR1 GTSNPN, CDR2 SVGIG (reference sequence). The CDR3 loop is CAWGRGRQPQHF. The CDR3 region has the DNA TGTGCCTGGGGCAGGGGGCGTCAGCCCCAGCATTTT.

In regard to this clone: The identical CDR3 is also encoded by other nucleotide sequences in the sample. In DNA, the CDR3 is TGCGCCAGCAGCTTGGATCTTAATTCACCCCTCCACTTT. Its translation is CASSLDLNSPLHF. The V gene is TRBV5-1, the J gene TRBJ1-6, with D unclear. Trimming removed 0 bases from V and 6 bases from J, with 4 bases in between. The CDR3 runs 13 residues. The V gene's germline CDR1 is SGHRS and CDR2 YFSETQ.

This sequence joins TRBV6-5 and TRBJ1-5; D call uncertain. Germline V gene data show CDR1 as MNHEY and CDR2 as SVGAGI. CDR3 size: 16 residues. The ends were cut back, 0 bases at V and 4 bases at J, with 13 bases in the middle. CDR3 residues: CASSYSNPPGNQPQHF. CDR3 coding DNA: TGTGCCAGCAGTTACTCGAATCCTCCGGGAAATCAGCCCCAGCATTTT.

This clone was seen a few times. The chain joins TRBV5-1 to TRBJ1-2, with 9 bases matching TRBD1. The V gene's germline CDR1 is SGHRS and CDR2 YFSETQ. V shed 3 bases and J 7 bases; nucleotides not matched to a gene: 7. The CDR3 extends over 14 amino acids. In DNA, the CDR3 is TGCGCCAGCAGCTGGGGGGACAGGGTCGGTGGCTACACCTTC. Residues: CASSWGDRVGGYTF.